The entry below describes one T cell receptor beta chain. What it binds is unknown. There were healthy Caucasian individuals from Russia, aged roughly 6 to 95, serving as donors. The data stem from a study of blood T cells in healthy people across ages. The ends lost 8 bases at V and 2 bases at J; junction bases unmatched: 13. Germline assignment: CDR1 MNHNS and CDR2 SASEGT. CDR3 length equals 16 residues. Alongside a J-beta primer mix, a sample-barcoded 5' primer served in a second PCR lasting about 7 to 11 cycles. TCRdb reprocessed the 5' RACE reads with MiXCR, giving one entry per CDR3 protein. The sample lists 2 million or so distinct CDR3 sequences, roughly 50% occurring once. Study-wide points: Naive T cell percentage showed a strong correlation with the diversity of TCR beta.

This chain links TRBV6-1 with TRBJ2-3; 7 bases align to TRBD2. The sequencing sample was made of blood. The TCR was taken from a woman aged 40 to 49 in good health. This chain's CDR3 is CASSSGGAGITDTQYF. CDR3 nucleotide sequence: TGTGCCAGCTCTTCCGGGGGAGCGGGGATCACAGATACGCAGTATTTT.